What follows is one TCR beta chain and its context. This CDR3 region has 17 residues. The germline V gene encodes CDR1 SGHDT and CDR2 YYEEEE. V trimming: 3 bases; J trimming: 6 bases; junction bases outside the gene matches: 10. The data were obtained in a study of T cell changes during pregnancy in multiple sclerosis. Libraries were prepared by immunoSEQ multiplex PCR; TCRdb keeps only in-frame clonotypes and omits some of them. Among about 60,000 clones listed, approximately 95% were seen once. This rearrangement joins TRBV5-6 to TRBJ2-2, with 11 bases fitting TRBD1. The sample here was CD8+ T cells from peripheral blood mononuclear cells, taken in the second trimester of pregnancy. This receptor was taken from a female donor with multiple sclerosis, enrolled in a pregnancy study. The CDR3 region has the DNA TGTGCCAGCAGCTCCCTTGGGGGACAGGGGGGGGCCGGGGAGCTGTTTTTT. Protein: CASSSLGGQGGAGELFF. The whole variable domain, filled in from reference TRBV5-6 and TRBJ2-2, reads DAGVTQSPTHLIKTRGQQVTLRCSPKSGHDTVSWYQQALGQGPQFIFQYYEEEERQRGNFPDRFSGHQFPNYSSELNVNALLLGDSALYLCASSSLGGQGGAGELFFGEGSRLTVL.